This T cell receptor beta chain was retrieved from a study of blood T cell repertoires in COVID-19. To note about this clone: The junction does not match germline at one end; this may be a read error.

Germline values: CDR1 SSHAT, CDR2 FNYEAQ (reference sequence). The CDR3 loop spans 15 amino acids. Produced via immunoSEQ multiplex PCR; TCRdb's table is partial and in-frame only. The sample records 200,000 to 300,000 clones, about 89% being singletons. The clonotype originates from a woman aged 55-70 years who had recovered from COVID-19. Sequenced input: peripheral blood. The chain carries TRBV7-7 and TRBJ2-5; TRBD2 matches at 10 bases. As DNA, the CDR3 is TGTGCTAGCAGCTTCAGCGGGGGGGTCGAGGAGACCCAGTACTTC. Translating it yields CASSFSGGVEETQYF. The full variable domain, its missing parts supplied by reference TRBV7-7 and TRBJ2-5, is GAGVSQSPRYKVTKRGQDVTLRCDPISSHATLYWYQQALGQGPEFLTYFNYEAQPDKSGLPSDRFSAERPEGSISTLTIQRTEQRDSAMYRCASSFSGGVEETQYFGPGTRLLVL.